The table lists the clone carrying this T cell receptor beta chain with a count of one. Per the study methods: By means of reference gene primer amplification, nucleated cell counts were estimated. Some clones are missing from TCRdb's copy, which holds only in-frame ones; the method was immunoSEQ multiplex PCR. That table gives V, J and clone size, and the DNA gave D and trimming. Of fewer than 130,000 clones in the sample, 88% were seen once. Germline V lookup: CDR1 WNHNN, CDR2 SYGVQD (reference sequence). V lost 4 bases to trimming and J lost 6 bases; unmatched junction nucleotides: 12. The length of the CDR3 is 16 residues. The data stem from a study of blood T cell repertoires in COVID-19. Looking at the study overall: Samples taken during acute and convalescent COVID-19 were collected in the United States, Italy and Spain. The cDNA or gDNA used as material had been derived from T cells, B-cell-depleted T cells, or PBMCs.

The sequence was collected from a woman aged 45-65 years with acute or convalescent COVID-19. Sequencing input: peripheral blood. The chain carries TRBV10-1 and TRBJ2-1, with 7 positions matching TRBD1. In DNA, the CDR3 is TGCGCCAGCAGTGGCCCCGACAGGGTAAACGGCAATGAGCAGTTCTTC. Residues: CASSGPDRVNGNEQFF.